This TCR beta chain was identified during a study of cytomegalovirus exposure and HLA in healthy donors. Looking at the study overall: Earlier work reported 100 million or so unique TCR beta sequences from about 179 million T cells.

Researchers ran the PCR with 60 Vbeta and 13 Jbeta primers. TCRdb's table, derived via immunoSEQ multiplex PCR, lists solely in-frame clones and lacks some. There are 150,000 to 200,000 clones in the sample; around 80% occur only once, and 1.9% lies in the top ten. Remarks on this clone: No antigen is known for it.

V gave up 4 bases and J gave up 3 bases; unmatched junction bases: 6. From germline, CDR1 is SGDLS and CDR2 YYNGEE. The CDR3 consists of 14 residues. General study points: It was reported that TCR beta sequences correctly inferred the HLA-A and HLA-B alleles for most subjects.

The specimen sequenced was PBMCs. The chain links TRBV9 to TRBJ1-2; TRBD1 aligns across 7 bases. The sequence derives from a man younger than 35 in good health and CMV-seronegative. This CDR3 reads CASSRQGLDYGYTF. CDR3 DNA sequence: TGTGCCAGCAGCAGACAGGGTTTGGACTATGGCTACACCTTC.